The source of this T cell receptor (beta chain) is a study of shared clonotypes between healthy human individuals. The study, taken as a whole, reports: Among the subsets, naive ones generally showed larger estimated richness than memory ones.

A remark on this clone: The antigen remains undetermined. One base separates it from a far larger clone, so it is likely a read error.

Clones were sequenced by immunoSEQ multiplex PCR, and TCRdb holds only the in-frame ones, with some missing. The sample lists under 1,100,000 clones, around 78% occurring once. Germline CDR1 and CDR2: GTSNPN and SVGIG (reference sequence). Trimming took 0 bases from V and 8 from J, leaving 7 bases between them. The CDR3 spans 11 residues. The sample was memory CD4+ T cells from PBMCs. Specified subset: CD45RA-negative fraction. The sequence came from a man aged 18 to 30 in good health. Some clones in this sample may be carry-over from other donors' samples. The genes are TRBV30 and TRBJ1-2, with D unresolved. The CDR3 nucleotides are TGTGCCTGGAGTGTAGTGTTGGGCTACACCTTC. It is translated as CAWSVVLGYTF.